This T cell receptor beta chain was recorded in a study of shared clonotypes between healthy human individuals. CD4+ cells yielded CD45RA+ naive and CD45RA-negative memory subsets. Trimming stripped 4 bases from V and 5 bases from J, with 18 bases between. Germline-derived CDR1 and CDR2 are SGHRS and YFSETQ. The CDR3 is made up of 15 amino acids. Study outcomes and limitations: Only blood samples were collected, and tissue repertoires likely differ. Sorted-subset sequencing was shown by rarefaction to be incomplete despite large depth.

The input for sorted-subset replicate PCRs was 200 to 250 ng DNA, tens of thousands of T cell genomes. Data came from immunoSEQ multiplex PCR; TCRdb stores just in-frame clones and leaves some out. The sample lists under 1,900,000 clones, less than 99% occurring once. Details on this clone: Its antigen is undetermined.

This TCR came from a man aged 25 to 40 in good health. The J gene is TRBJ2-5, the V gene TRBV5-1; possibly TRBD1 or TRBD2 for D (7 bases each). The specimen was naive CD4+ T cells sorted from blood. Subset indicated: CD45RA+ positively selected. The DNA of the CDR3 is TGCGCCAGCAGCGACCCTCGACAGGGAGGGGAGACCCAGTACTTC. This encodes CASSDPRQGGETQYF.